The T cell receptor (beta chain) under discussion was sequenced for a study of post-analysis software for immune sequencing data. Study background: In terms of disease course, relapsing-remitting, secondary progressive and progressive-relapsing multiple sclerosis were included. Findings and limits, study-wide: When the samples were clustered directly with F measure, those that had been prepared in the same batch showed strong co-clustering. Significantly decreased normalized Chao1 diversity was recorded for multiple sclerosis patients relative to controls. Patients had higher frequencies than controls of roughly five TRBV segments, including TRBV5-6, TRBV5-1 and TRBV20-1.

This clonotype was seen a handful of times. The antigen remains undetermined. Tagging with unique molecular identifiers was a feature of the TCR beta cDNA libraries. From approximately 0.95 to 9.8 million T cells, roughly 0.5 million cDNA molecules were obtained. One entry per CDR3 protein results from TCRdb running MiXCR on the PCR reads. The sample holds roughly 580,000 distinct CDR3 sequences, roughly 45% seen once. The CDR3 has 13 residues. V gave up 4 bases and J gave up 4 bases, with 9 bases separating them. Germline V gene sequence: CDR1 ENHRY, CDR2 SYGVKD. Sequencing used blood. This TCR came from a girl aged 10-17 years with multiple sclerosis. The chain employs TRBV10-3 and TRBJ2-3, with D unresolved. The CDR3 is CAISGNVADTQYF. The CDR3 DNA reads as TGTGCCATCAGTGGAAATGTAGCAGATACGCAGTATTTT.